These T cell receptor beta chains were read from a single sample in a study of tumor T cells in aggressive B-cell lymphoma. Using immunoSEQ multiplex PCR, the repertoire was profiled, and TCRdb retains in-frame clones only, with some absent. In the table there are roughly 800 clones, about three quarters of which are singletons. Sequences were obtained from tumor tissue. The receptor set was obtained from an adult with diffuse large B cell lymphoma. The CDR3 runs from the conserved cysteine through the conserved F or W. A D gene is named only where the DNA matches it firmly. Not all rows give a size; the values are once, few, many and, for expanded clones, a class.

v_call	j_call	clone_size	d_call	cdr3_aa	cdr3_nt
TRBV7-9	TRBJ1-4	.	TRBD1	CASSWTGGEEKLFF	TGTGCCAGCAGCTGGACAGGGGGCGAAGAAAAACTGTTTTTT
TRBV7-9	TRBJ1-5	.	.	CTSSLNSGGIEPQHF	TGTACCAGCAGCTTAAATTCCGGGGGAATAGAGCCCCAGCATTTT
TRBV5-1	TRBJ2-4	.	TRBD1	CASSLRDRGDIQYF	TGCGCCAGCAGCCTAAGGGACAGGGGAGACATTCAGTACTTC
TRBV18	TRBJ2-7	.	TRBD1	CASSLGTGGYYEQYF	TGTGCCAGCTCACTCGGGACAGGAGGGTATTACGAGCAGTACTTC
TRBV30	TRBJ2-5	.	TRBD2	CAWVGLAGGETQYF	TGTGCCTGGGTCGGACTAGCGGGAGGAGAGACCCAGTACTTC
TRBV2	TRBJ2-2	.	.	CASSVGNTGELFF	TGTGCCAGCAGTGTGGGCAACACCGGGGAGCTGTTTTTT
TRBV11-3	TRBJ2-1	.	TRBD2	CASSLVVASGAGNEQFF	TGTGCCAGCAGCTTAGTTGTGGCTAGCGGGGCTGGCAATGAGCAGTTCTTC
TRBV19	TRBJ1-2	.	TRBD1	CASMDRDYGYTF	TGTGCCAGTATGGACAGGGACTATGGCTACACCTTC
TRBV9	TRBJ2-1	.	TRBD2	CASSTSGSGYNEQFF	TGTGCCAGCAGCACTAGCGGGAGCGGGTACAATGAGCAGTTCTTC
TRBV9	TRBJ2-3	.	TRBD2	CASSVAASGNTDTQYF	TGTGCCAGCAGCGTAGCTGCTAGCGGGAACACAGATACGCAGTATTTT
TRBV15	TRBJ2-3	.	TRBD2	CATSREGLAVDTQYF	TGTGCCACCAGCAGAGAAGGACTAGCTGTAGATACGCAGTATTTT
TRBV7-2	TRBJ1-2	few	TRBD1	CASSLVGTGLGRDYGYTF	TGTGCCAGCAGCTTAGTGGGGACAGGGCTAGGGAGGGACTATGGCTACACCTTC
TRBV5-5	TRBJ2-7	.	.	CASSLTLVTYEQYF	TGTGCCAGCAGCTTGACGCTAGTCACTTACGAGCAGTACTTC
TRBV29-1	TRBJ1-1	.	TRBD1	CSAAGTDRDTEAFF	TGCAGCGCGGCCGGGACAGACCGCGACACTGAAGCTTTCTTT
TRBV19	TRBJ2-2	.	TRBD2	CASSIGVGTSGRTGELFF	TGTGCCAGTAGTATAGGAGTCGGGACTAGCGGGAGAACCGGGGAGCTGTTTTTT
TRBV28	TRBJ1-3	.	.	CASSLGPAGGRSGNTIYF	TGTGCCAGCAGTTTAGGCCCGGCGGGGGGGCGGTCTGGAAACACCATATATTTT
TRBV14	TRBJ2-7	.	TRBD1	CASSQDYQGAHEQYF	TGTGCCAGCAGCCAAGACTACCAGGGGGCCCACGAGCAGTACTTC